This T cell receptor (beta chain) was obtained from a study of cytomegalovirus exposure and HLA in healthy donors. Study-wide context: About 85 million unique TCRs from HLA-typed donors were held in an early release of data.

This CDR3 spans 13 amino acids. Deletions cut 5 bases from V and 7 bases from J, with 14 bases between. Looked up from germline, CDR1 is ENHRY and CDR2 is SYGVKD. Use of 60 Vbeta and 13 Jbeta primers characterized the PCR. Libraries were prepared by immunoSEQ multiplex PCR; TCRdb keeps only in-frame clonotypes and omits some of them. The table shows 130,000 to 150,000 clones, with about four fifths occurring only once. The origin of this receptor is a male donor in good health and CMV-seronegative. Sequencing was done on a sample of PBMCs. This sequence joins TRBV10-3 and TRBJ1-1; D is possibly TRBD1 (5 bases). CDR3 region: CAISLRDSDEAFF. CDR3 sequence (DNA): TGTGCCATCAGTCTCCGCGACAGCGATGAAGCTTTCTTT.